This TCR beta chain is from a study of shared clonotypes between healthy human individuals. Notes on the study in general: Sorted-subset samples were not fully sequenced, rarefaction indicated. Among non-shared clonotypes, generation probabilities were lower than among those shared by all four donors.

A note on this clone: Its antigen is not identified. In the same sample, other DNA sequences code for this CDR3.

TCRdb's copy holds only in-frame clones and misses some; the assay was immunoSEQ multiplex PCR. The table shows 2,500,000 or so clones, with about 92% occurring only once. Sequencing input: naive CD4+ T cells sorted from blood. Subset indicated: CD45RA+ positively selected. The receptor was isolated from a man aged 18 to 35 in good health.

The CDR3 loop reads CASSYSAQGGYEQYF. For the CDR3, the DNA is TGTGCCAGCAGTTACTCGGCTCAGGGCGGATACGAGCAGTACTTC. The chain is built from TRBV6-5 and TRBJ2-7, with a weak D call TRBD1 (5 bases). V lost 0 bases to trimming and J lost 4 bases, with 13 bases between them. The CDR3 length is 15 residues. Germline-derived CDR1 and CDR2 are MNHEY and SVGAGI.